These T cell receptor beta chains were read from a single sample in a study of regulatory T cells in long-lasting Graves disease. TCRdb passed the multiplex PCR reads through MiXCR, listing each CDR3 protein once. The sample consists of some 430,000 distinct CDR3 sequences, about 22% of them appearing once. Sequenced material: peripheral blood mononuclear cells (PBMCs), taken when the disease was refractory, from a patient treated with antithyroid drugs. Every receptor here comes from a female donor with Graves disease. CDR3s include the opening cysteine and the closing phenylalanine or tryptophan. D genes are given only for firm matches. Not every row has a clone size; where given, it reads once, few, many or a size class.

J: TRBJ2-7; V: TRBV6-2/TRBV6-3; D: NA; size: NA; length: 16; DNA: TGTGCCAGCAGTTACGGGTCGAGGGACGGGTCCTACGAGCAGTACTTC; CDR3: CASSYGSRDGSYEQYF
J: TRBJ1-2; V: TRBV6-2/TRBV6-3; D: NA; size: NA; length: 14; DNA: TGTGCCAGCAGCTCCGGGACATCCGTTGGCGGCTACACCTTC; CDR3: CASSSGTSVGGYTF
J: TRBJ1-2; V: TRBV28; D: NA; size: many; length: 14; DNA: TGTGCCAGCAGTGCGATGGGCGGGAGCTATGGCTACACCTTC; CDR3: CASSAMGGSYGYTF
J: TRBJ1-2; V: TRBV9; D: TRBD1; size: NA; length: 15; DNA: TGTGCCAGCAGCAGCGGGACAGGGGAAGCCTATGGCTACACCTTC; CDR3: CASSSGTGEAYGYTF
J: TRBJ2-4; V: TRBV7-2; D: NA; size: many; length: 13; DNA: TGTGCCAGCAGCCCCCTCGCGTGGGACATTCAGTACTTC; CDR3: CASSPLAWDIQYF
J: TRBJ1-1; V: TRBV15; D: NA; size: many; length: 12; DNA: TGTGCCACCAGCAGCTTTGGCACTGAAGCTTTCTTT; CDR3: CATSSFGTEAFF
J: TRBJ1-1; V: TRBV19; D: NA; size: NA; length: 13; DNA: TGTGCCAGTAGTAGGGGGGTTGTCGCTGAAGCTTTCTTT; CDR3: CASSRGVVAEAFF
J: TRBJ1-1; V: TRBV19; D: NA; size: few; length: 11; DNA: TGTGCCAGTAGTATTGGTTCCGTGGCTTTCTTT; CDR3: CASSIGSVAFF
J: TRBJ2-7; V: TRBV7-2; D: NA; size: NA; length: 15; DNA: TGTGCCAGCAGCTTAAGACCAGGTTTTCCCTACGAGCAGTACTTC; CDR3: CASSLRPGFPYEQYF
J: TRBJ1-2; V: TRBV7-9; D: TRBD1; size: many; length: 14; DNA: TGTGCCAGCAGCTTAGGGACAGGGCTGGAGGGCTACACCTTC; CDR3: CASSLGTGLEGYTF
J: TRBJ2-2; V: TRBV28; D: NA; size: many; length: 15; DNA: TGTGCCAGCAGCTACCAGGGGGGAAGGATCGGGGAGCTGTTTTTT; CDR3: CASSYQGGRIGELFF
J: TRBJ1-1; V: TRBV11-2; D: NA; size: many; length: 13; DNA: TGTGCCAGCAGCGTCACTTCTAACACTGAAGCTTTCTTT; CDR3: CASSVTSNTEAFF
J: TRBJ1-2; V: TRBV11-1; D: TRBD1; size: many; length: 14; DNA: TGTGCCAGCAGCTTACGGGACAGTCACTATGGCTACACCTTC; CDR3: CASSLRDSHYGYTF
J: TRBJ2-6; V: TRBV29-1; D: NA; size: few; length: 12; DNA: TGCAGCGTGGGAGCTGGGGCCAACGTCCTGACTTTC; CDR3: CSVGAGANVLTF
J: TRBJ2-5; V: TRBV7-9; D: TRBD2; size: NA; length: 17; DNA: TGTGCCAGCAGCTTAGGGGAGGGTGGCGGAAGAAAAGAGACCCAGTACTTC; CDR3: CASSLGEGGGRKETQYF
J: TRBJ2-5; V: TRBV9; D: TRBD2; size: NA; length: 14; DNA: TGTGCCAGCAGCCTTGGACTAGCTCGAGAGACCCAGTACTTC; CDR3: CASSLGLARETQYF
J: TRBJ2-5; V: TRBV11-2; D: NA; size: many; length: 14; DNA: TGTGCCAGCAGCTTCGGGGGGCTAGGAGAGACCCAGTACTTC; CDR3: CASSFGGLGETQYF
J: TRBJ1-6; V: TRBV28; D: TRBD1; size: many; length: 14; DNA: TGTGCCAGCAGTTTAACAGGGGGCTATTCACCCCTCCACTTT; CDR3: CASSLTGGYSPLHF
J: TRBJ1-3; V: TRBV9; D: NA; size: NA; length: 15; DNA: TGTGCCAGCAGCGGGACCTCCGTCTCTGGAAACACCATATATTTT; CDR3: CASSGTSVSGNTIYF
J: TRBJ1-2; V: TRBV7-2; D: TRBD1; size: many; length: 14; DNA: TGTGCCAGCAGCTCCACAGGGGTGAGCTATGGCTACACCTTC; CDR3: CASSSTGVSYGYTF
J: TRBJ2-5; V: TRBV7-2; D: TRBD1; size: NA; length: 15; DNA: TGTGCCAGCAGCCTCGACAGGACAGGGCGAGAGACCCAGTACTTC; CDR3: CASSLDRTGRETQYF
J: TRBJ1-5; V: TRBV20-1; D: NA; size: few; length: 12; DNA: TGCAGTGCTGGACGGATCAATCAGCCCCAGCATTTT; CDR3: CSAGRINQPQHF
J: TRBJ1-3; V: TRBV28; D: NA; size: many; length: 14; DNA: TGTGCCAGCATCCAAGTAAGCTCTGGAAACACCATATATTTT; CDR3: CASIQVSSGNTIYF
J: TRBJ2-7; V: TRBV6-2/TRBV6-3; D: TRBD1; size: many; length: 17; DNA: TGTGCCAGCAGTTACCACAGGGGGCTGCCCGCTTCCTACGAGCAGTACTTC; CDR3: CASSYHRGLPASYEQYF
J: TRBJ2-1; V: TRBV28; D: NA; size: NA; length: 15; DNA: TGTGCCAGCAGTTACTTAACCAACTCCTACAATGAGCAGTTCTTC; CDR3: CASSYLTNSYNEQFF
J: TRBJ2-1; V: TRBV2; D: TRBD1; size: few; length: 14; DNA: TGTGCCAGCGGGACAGGGGGTGGCTACAATGAGCAGTTCTTC; CDR3: CASGTGGGYNEQFF
J: TRBJ2-2; V: TRBV5-6; D: NA; size: NA; length: 15; DNA: TGTGCCAGCAGCTTGTACGGGATCGGGACCGGGGAGCTGTTTTTT; CDR3: CASSLYGIGTGELFF
J: TRBJ1-4; V: TRBV6-1; D: NA; size: many; length: 12; DNA: TGTGCCAGCAGTGAGTGGATGGAAAAACTGTTTTTT; CDR3: CASSEWMEKLFF
J: TRBJ1-1; V: TRBV24-1; D: NA; size: NA; length: 12; DNA: TGTGCCACCAGTGGAATTTTGGGGGAAGCTTTCTTT; CDR3: CATSGILGEAFF
J: TRBJ2-3; V: TRBV6-5; D: NA; size: few; length: 12; DNA: TGTGCCAGCAGTTACGGCACCGATACGCAGTATTTT; CDR3: CASSYGTDTQYF
J: TRBJ2-5; V: TRBV20-1; D: NA; size: many; length: 12; DNA: TGCAGTGCTGGGGTATACCAAGAGACCCAGTACTTC; CDR3: CSAGVYQETQYF
J: TRBJ2-1; V: TRBV11-3; D: TRBD2; size: NA; length: 16; DNA: TGTGCCAGCAGCCCAGGGGGGACTAGCGGGAGTGCTGAGCAGTTCTTC; CDR3: CASSPGGTSGSAEQFF